One T cell receptor beta chain is described in this entry. Its target antigen remains unknown. Qualities for individual bases were not recorded, and no much larger clone is one base off. This record belongs to a study of blood T cell repertoires in COVID-19 (dated by TCRdb to the early 2020s). For the study in its entirety: Samples from collaborators originated in the United States, Italy and Spain and spanned both the acute and convalescent phases of COVID-19. The material from the prospective study consisted of cDNA or gDNA derived from T cells, B-cell-depleted T cells, or PBMCs. A freely available public database, intended as a resource for researchers studying the immune response to SARS-CoV-2, is where the repertoires were released. The samples were drawn from two sources: the first 160 participants of the ongoing ImmuneRACE study, and fewer than 1,500 subjects contributed by 6 global collaborators. Subjects who had been exposed to COVID-19, were actively infected with it, or had recovered from it provided the deeply sampled blood TCRbeta repertoires that made up the dataset. Where HLA class I and class II types were available, the types were taken from metadata supplied by the sample provider, not from assay-based typing. A de-identified subject ID, COVID-19 status, age in years and sex were almost always included in the sample metadata.

Germline trimming amounts to 3 bases on V and 0 bases on J, with 11 as the count of junction bases outside the gene matches. CDR1 and CDR2, looked up from the germline V gene (reference sequence), are SEHNR and FQNEAQ. From its cysteine to its phenylalanine, the CDR3 spans 18 amino acids. Here the CDR3 DNA is all that survives: 54 bases in frame from base 1. The research as a whole found: The amount of clinical and demographic metadata varied by source and participant and was provided uncurated.

Participants in the prospective study were enrolled through a virtual design, were aged roughly 18 to 95 years, and lived in 20 to 30 United States geographic areas. Cohort assignment in the prospective study relied on participant-reported clinical history from a screening survey and a study questionnaire. For ImmuneRACE Cohort 3, a participant was defined as recovered based on two consecutive negative NP/OP PCR tests, clearance by a healthcare professional, or resolution of symptoms. Mobile phlebotomists in the prospective study collected whole blood, serum and a nasopharyngeal or oropharyngeal swab from every participant. Participants in the prospective study had the option to provide additional blood draws and questionnaires over an approximately 2-month period. Before DNA extraction, blood samples from the prospective study were shipped at room temperature or frozen. TCRbeta CDR3 regions were amplified from genomic DNA by means of the immunoSEQ Assay, a bias-controlled multiplex PCR. The study's own analysis went as follows. The number of nucleated cells in each sample was estimated from the amplification of reference gene primers within the assay. To quantify the absolute abundance of each unique TCRbeta CDR3 rearrangement, sequence reads were collapsed and filtered. For each sample, productive Simpson clonality was calculated as the square root of Simpson's diversity index across productive rearrangements. TCRdb obtained this table from immuneACCESS and retained in-frame rearrangements with V and J assigned. These tables miss some clones; where compared with another copy, unresolved V genes account for less than half of the shortfall, and the remainder is unexplained. Clonal size and the V and J genes are those of that table, whereas D and trimming came from the DNA. Here the sample has about 320,000 clones; roughly nine tenths occur a single time. 4.5% to 7% of the sample rests with the top ten.

The sequenced material came from PBMCs or T cells enriched from blood (not recorded which). The V and J segments used are TRBV7-9 and TRBJ2-1, and TRBD1 aligns with 7 junction nucleotides. The receptor was isolated from a woman younger than 45 who had recovered from COVID-19. CDR3 region: CASSLRDRVRSSYNEQFF. In nucleotides, the sequence is TGTGCCAGCAGCTTGAGAGACAGGGTACGGAGCTCCTACAATGAGCAGTTCTTC.